What follows are 13 T cell receptor beta chains derived from one specimen sequenced in a study of beta chain features in type 1 diabetes. Study-level results: Moderately but significantly shorter TCRB CDR3s were found in Type 1 diabetes patients in all four CD4+ subsets.

Sequencing targeted expressed TCRB transcripts, as all isolated RNA had been reverse transcribed. TCRdb keeps only in-frame clones here, not all; method: immunoSEQ multiplex PCR. The table lists under 850,000 clones, about an eighth of them singletons, with roughly 0.022% in the top ten. No antigen has been assigned to these receptors. The sequencing input was naive CD4+ T cells from blood. These receptors all come from a man aged 18 to 29 with type 1 diabetes.

As to this clone: This specimen includes other DNA sequences encoding the same CDR3. The chain joins TRBV2 to TRBJ1-1, with 7 bases that match TRBD1. From germline, CDR1 is SNHLY and CDR2 FYNNEI. The V gene end was trimmed by 5 bases and the J gene end by 3 bases; junction bases not matched to a gene: 3. The CDR3 is 13 residues long. In nucleotides, the CDR3 is TGTGCCAGCAGTACCCAGGGGGACACTGAAGCTTTCTTT. It specifies CASSTQGDTEAFF.

This clone was detected only a few times. The V call is TRBV6-5, the J call TRBJ1-1; TRBD1 might be the D (5 bases). There are 15 residues in the CDR3. V gave up 8 bases and J gave up 3 bases, with 19 bases separating them. Germline CDR1 MNHEY, CDR2 SVGAGI. CDR3 nucleotide sequence: TGTGCCAGCCTGCCCCGGACGGGGGAGTACACTGAAGCTTTCTTT. Translation: CASLPRTGEYTEAFF.

The sample holds a few counts of this clone. This rearrangement joins TRBV25-1 to TRBJ2-7, with 7 bases that match TRBD2. This CDR3 is 14 amino acids long. The V segment lost 4 bases and the J segment 2 bases; nucleotides outside the gene matches: 5. Germline lookup yields CDR1 MGHDK and CDR2 SYGVNS. The CDR3 nucleotides are TGTGCCAGCAGTGTCCTCGGGACTACCTACGAGCAGTACTTC. Protein product: CASSVLGTTYEQYF.

The gene calls are TRBV29-1 and TRBJ1-1; weak D call: TRBD1 (5 bases). CDR3 length: 12 residues. The germline V gene encodes CDR1 SQVTM and CDR2 ANQGSEA. Between the trimmed V and J ends, which lost 8 bases and 2 bases, there was a span of 12 bases. The CDR3 DNA sequence: TGCAGCACTAGGGACGGAAACACTGAAGCTTTCTTT. Protein product: CSTRDGNTEAFF.

Only a few counts were recorded for this clone. The gene calls are TRBV5-4 and TRBJ2-1; D uncertain. Trimming left V 3 bases short and J 7 bases short, with 14 bases between. Germline V gives CDR1 SGHNT, CDR2 YYREEE (reference sequence). This CDR3 region has 14 residues. Here the CDR3 DNA reads TGTGCCAGCAGCTCCGCAGGTACGGGTAATGAGCAGTTCTTC. This encodes CASSSAGTGNEQFF.

This clone was seen a handful of times. This chain uses TRBV29-1 with TRBJ1-1; a weak D match, TRBD1 (6 bases). The CDR3 is 12 residues long. V was cut by 7 bases and J by 10 bases, with 19 bases left in between. Germline V gene lookup returns CDR1 SQVTM and CDR2 ANQGSEA. The CDR3 nucleotides read TGCAGCGCAGCACCAGGGGCTGGTGTAGCTTTCTTT. It translates to CSAAPGAGVAFF.

This clone was picked up a small number of times. The chain couples TRBV7-2 to TRBJ1-3, with TRBD1 matching over 8 bases. CDR1 is SGHTA and CDR2 is FQGNSA in the germline V gene. This CDR3 has 18 residues. Losses at the gene ends were 1 base for V and 0 bases for J; bases not matched to a gene: 8. The CDR3 region is CASSLETGVGSSGNTIYF. The CDR3 nucleotides read TGTGCCAGCAGCTTAGAGACAGGGGTTGGGAGCTCTGGAAACACCATATATTTT.

This clone appeared a few times. J is TRBJ1-5 and V is TRBV7-2; D is unclear. The CDR3 spans 12 residues. V lost 5 bases and J lost 3, with 5 bases in between. CDR1 SGHTA and CDR2 FQGNSA come from the germline V gene. Here the CDR3 DNA reads TGTGCCAGCAGCCCCTACAATCAGCCCCAGCATTTT. Amino acids: CASSPYNQPQHF.

V gene TRBV25-1 combines with J gene TRBJ2-1, with a possible D match to TRBD2 (6 bases). The CDR3 is 14 residues long. V gave up 8 bases and J gave up 3 bases, with 14 bases separating them. Germline-derived CDR1 and CDR2 are MGHDK and SYGVNS. CDR3 loop: CASCRGKSYNEQFF. CDR3 nucleotides: TGTGCCAGCTGCCGCGGGAAGAGCTACAATGAGCAGTTCTTC.

Only a few counts were recorded for this clone. This chain links TRBV13 with TRBJ1-2; 8 bases are a match to TRBD1. Germline V gene lookup returns CDR1 PRHDT and CDR2 FYEKMQ (reference sequence). This CDR3 is built from 17 residues. With V trimmed by 2 bases and J by 5 bases, 13 bases remained unmatched. Here the CDR3 DNA reads TGTGCCAGCAGCTTAAGCCCTGGACAGGGTGGAGGGTATGGCTACACCTTC. It is translated as CASSLSPGQGGGYGYTF.

The chain couples TRBV7-6 to TRBJ1-6; D ambiguous. The V end lost 3 bases, the J end lost 11 bases, and 17 bases lay between the germline ends. The CDR3 runs to 15 residues. Germline CDR1 reads SGHVS; CDR2 reads FNYEAQ. The CDR3 coding sequence is TGTGCCAGCAGCTTTGAAGGGTCCCCATCGACACCCCTCCACTTT. Translated: CASSFEGSPSTPLHF.

This clone has only a few counts. The chain links TRBV16 to TRBJ1-1; D is perhaps TRBD1 (5 bases). CDR3 length: 13 amino acids. Trimming removed 4 bases from V and 5 bases from J, with 11 bases in between. CDR1 is KGHSY and CDR2 is FQNENV in the germline V gene. DNA of the CDR3: TGTGCCAGCAGCCCCTCGAAGGGGACTGAAGCTTTCTTT. Amino acid sequence: CASSPSKGTEAFF.

This clone was recorded a few times. J is TRBJ1-1 and V is TRBV2; maybe TRBD1 (6 bases). V was pared by 8 bases and J by 1 base, with 14 bases between. The CDR3 consists of 14 residues. Germline V gene sequence: CDR1 SNHLY, CDR2 FYNNEI. The CDR3 bases are TGTGCCAGCGTCAACAGGGACCCGAACACTGAAGCTTTCTTT. The encoded protein is CASVNRDPNTEAFF.